Presented here are 8 T cell receptor beta chains from one specimen sequenced in a study of Ad26.COV2.S vaccination and SARS-CoV-2 variants. Regarding treatment: approximately 18 received Ad26.COV2.S at low or high dose, single or two shots; several received placebo; per-sample allocation not given. Sampling happened 63 days after the first vaccine or placebo injection. The protocol was immunoSEQ multiplex PCR, while the TCRdb copy is restricted to in-frame clones and leaves out a portion. The sample lists about 680,000 clones; roughly 90% were seen once. Material: peripheral blood, obtained in a trial of Ad26.COV2.S vaccine versus placebo. The source of these receptors is a person aged 18-60 years who received the Ad26.COV2.S COVID-19 vaccine or a placebo.

This clone came up once. The chain couples TRBV6-5 to TRBJ1-2; D unresolved. From germline, CDR1 is MNHEY and CDR2 SVGAGI. The CDR3 has 14 amino acids. Trimming left V 4 bases short and J 5 bases short, with 14 bases between. CDR3: CASSLGGQSYGYTF. CDR3 sequence (DNA): TGTGCCAGCAGTTTGGGCGGGCAGTCATATGGCTACACCTTC.

The chain has TRBV12-3 or TRBV12-4 and TRBJ1-2; no clear D. The germline V and J ends were trimmed by 5 bases and 4 bases, with 8 bases remaining between them. CDR3 size: 12 residues. The CDR3 DNA is TGTGCCAGCAGTACAGTGTCCTATGGCTACACCTTC. Residues: CASSTVSYGYTF.

This rearrangement joins TRBV7-9 to TRBJ2-7; 8 nucleotides match TRBD1. The CDR3 consists of 14 residues. V lost 5 bases and J lost 7; bases outside the gene matches: 10. Germline lookup yields CDR1 SEHNR and CDR2 FQNEAQ (reference sequence). CDR3 protein: CASSLGQGQYEQYF. CDR3 in DNA: TGTGCCAGCAGCCTCGGACAGGGACAGTATGAGCAGTACTTC. The whole variable domain, remainder taken from reference TRBV7-9 and TRBJ2-7, is DTGVSQNPRHKITKRGQNVTFRCDPISEHNRLYWYRQTLGQGPEFLTYFQNEAQLEKSRLLSDRFSAERPKGSFSTLEIQRTEQGDSAMYLCASSLGQGQYEQYFGPGTRLTVT.

The chain has TRBV18 and TRBJ2-5, with D perhaps matching TRBD1 or TRBD2 (6 bases each). Per germline, CDR1 KGHSH and CDR2 LQKENI. The CDR3 runs 14 residues. The V gene lost 1 base and the J gene lost 3 bases, with 9 bases spanning the gap. The CDR3 region is CASSPRGAKETQYF. Written as DNA, the CDR3 is TGTGCCAGCTCACCACGGGGGGCCAAAGAGACCCAGTACTTC.

The CDR3 sequence is CSARGWSEAFF. The CDR3, as DNA: TGCAGTGCTAGAGGGTGGTCTGAAGCTTTCTTT. This rearrangement joins TRBV20-1 to TRBJ1-1; D remains unclear. Germline lookup yields CDR1 DFQATT and CDR2 SNEGSKA (reference sequence). The germline V and J ends were trimmed by 1 base and 6 bases, with 6 bases remaining between them. The CDR3 is 11 residues long.

V usage is TRBV7-6 and J usage is TRBJ2-3, with 8 bases fitting TRBD1. The CDR3 has 14 residues. Germline V gene sequence: CDR1 SGHVS, CDR2 FNYEAQ. J lost 4 bases, V lost 5 bases, and 5 bases had no gene match. The CDR3 sequence is CASSLAGGADTQYF. Written as DNA, the CDR3 is TGTGCCAGCAGCCTCGCAGGGGGCGCAGATACGCAGTATTTT.

The count of this clone is one. This chain uses TRBV5-1 with TRBJ2-3; D possibly corresponds to TRBD2 (6 bases). This CDR3 is built from 19 residues. V lost 4 bases and J lost 0, with 24 bases in between. The germline V gene encodes CDR1 SGHRS and CDR2 YFSETQ. The CDR3 sequence is CASSRRQDLAGTSTDTQYF. The DNA for the CDR3 is TGCGCCAGCAGCCGACGACAAGACCTAGCCGGGACTAGCACAGATACGCAGTATTTT.

The V and J genes are TRBV15 and TRBJ2-7; TRBD1 agrees at 10 bases. V gave up 1 base and J gave up 0 bases; unmatched junction bases: 3. The length of the CDR3 is 16 residues. Germline loops: CDR1 LNHNV, CDR2 YYDKDF (reference sequence). The CDR3 sequence: CATSRGTGGSSYEQYF. DNA of the CDR3: TGTGCCACCAGCAGAGGGACAGGGGGAAGCTCCTACGAGCAGTACTTC.